This passage covers 17 T cell receptor beta chains from one sample sequenced in a study of T cells in Graves' hyperthyroidism and ophthalmopathy. TCR beta CDR3 sequences were amplified from RNA transcripts. With the HTBI primer set, the TCR CDR3 went through a first round of RT-PCR. TCRdb passed the multiplex PCR reads through MiXCR, listing each CDR3 protein once. The sample gives 220,000 or so distinct CDR3 sequences, about a sixth of which show up once; 25% to 30% is in the top ten. Sequencing used blood. The receptor set was obtained from a young woman with Graves' ophthalmopathy.

Many counts were recorded for this clonotype. The rearrangement links TRBV12-3 or TRBV12-4 to TRBJ2-1, with 14 bases lining up with TRBD2. Trimming cost V 6 bases and J 12 bases; bases outside gene matches: 13. The CDR3 sequence is 16 residues long. CDR3 loop: CASRQTGTSGSNRQFF. As DNA, the CDR3 is TGTGCCAGCAGGCAAACCGGGACTAGCGGGAGCAACAGGCAGTTCTTC.

This clonotype came up a few times. The V gene is TRBV20-1, the J gene TRBJ2-2; a possible D gene is TRBD1 (6 bases). The V end lost 3 bases, the J end lost 0 bases, and 8 bases lay between the germline ends. Germline-derived CDR1 and CDR2 are DFQATT and SNEGSKA (reference sequence). The CDR3 loop spans 14 amino acids. CDR3 loop: CSARTGSNTGELFF. In nucleotides, the CDR3 is TGCAGTGCTAGGACAGGATCGAACACCGGGGAGCTGTTTTTT.

This clonotype was recorded many times. The chain combines TRBV5-1 with TRBJ1-1; no reliable D call. The CDR3 runs 15 residues. V was pared by 4 bases and J by 4 bases, with 17 bases between. Germline V gene data show CDR1 as SGHRS and CDR2 as YFSETQ. The chain's CDR3 is CASSPTGSWGTEAFF. CDR3 bases: TGCGCCAGCAGCCCAACTGGTTCCTGGGGCACTGAAGCTTTCTTT.

Only a few counts were recorded for this clonotype. Just one base apart from a much larger clone, this may be a read error. The V and J genes are TRBV7-8 and TRBJ1-5; D unresolved. Germline V gene data show CDR1 as SGHVS and CDR2 as FQNEAQ. The CDR3 covers 16 residues. The CDR3: CASSLGTAYSNQPRHF. Written as DNA, the CDR3 is TGTGCCAGCAGCTTAGGGACGGCTTATAGCAATCAGCCCCGGCATTTT.

This clonotype came up many times. The chain employs TRBV20-1 and TRBJ1-5; TRBD1 matches at 7 bases. Germline lookup yields CDR1 DFQATT and CDR2 SNEGSKA (reference sequence). This CDR3 contains 14 residues. V gave up 4 bases and J gave up 0 bases; unmatched junction bases: 3. CDR3 residues: CSATQGLSNQPQHF. The CDR3 region has the DNA TGCAGTGCTACACAGGGGCTTAGCAATCAGCCCCAGCATTTT.

This clonotype was seen at least ten times. The genes are TRBV11-2 and TRBJ2-4, with a weak D call TRBD2 (5 bases). The V end was cut by 3 bases, the J end by 11 bases, with 8 bases between. The length of the CDR3 is 11 residues. Germline assignment: CDR1 SGHAT and CDR2 FQNNGV. The CDR3, as DNA: TGTGCCAGCAGCTTTGGGAGTCTTCAGTACTTC. Its protein product is CASSFGSLQYF.

This clonotype was recorded many times. J is TRBJ2-7 and V is TRBV6-1; 7 bases line up with TRBD1. The CDR3 totals 15 residues. With 3 bases clipped from V and 5 bases from J, the junction kept 10 bases outside the gene matches. CDR1 and CDR2 from the germline V gene are MNHNS and SASEGT. The DNA for the CDR3 is TGTGCCAGCAGTGACAGGGCAGGGGGAACCCACGAGCAGTACTTC. Encoded protein: CASSDRAGGTHEQYF.

This clonotype came up many times. The V call is TRBV6-2 or TRBV6-3, the J call TRBJ2-1; 10 nucleotides align to TRBD1. The CDR3 length is 15 residues. CDR1 is MNHEY and CDR2 is SVGEGT in the germline V gene. J gave up 3 bases and V 6 bases, and 5 bases lay outside the gene matches. CDR3 DNA: TGTGCCAGCAGACGCCGGGACAGGGGCTACAATGAGCAGTTCTTC. Translating it yields CASRRRDRGYNEQFF.

This clonotype was detected many times. The V gene is TRBV6-5, the J gene TRBJ2-2; maybe TRBD2 (6 bases). Germline assignment: CDR1 MNHEY and CDR2 SVGAGI. This CDR3 region has 15 residues. V lost 2 bases to trimming and J lost 4 bases, with 11 bases between them. The CDR3 protein is CASSYDGSGTGELFF. CDR3 DNA: TGTGCCAGCAGTTACGACGGGAGTGGCACCGGGGAGCTGTTTTTT.

This clonotype was picked up many times. This chain uses TRBV5-1 with TRBJ2-6; D is uncertain. The ends were cut back, 2 bases at V and 0 bases at J, with 6 bases in the middle. Germline CDR1 reads SGHRS; CDR2 reads YFSETQ. There are 15 residues in the CDR3. The CDR3 reads CASSFDPSGANVLTF. CDR3 in DNA: TGCGCCAGCAGCTTCGACCCCTCTGGGGCCAACGTCCTGACTTTC.

This chain connects TRBV6-9 to TRBJ2-1; D is tentatively TRBD1 or TRBD2 (5 bases each). This CDR3 region has 16 residues. Germline CDR1 MNHGY, CDR2 SVAAGI. Trimming took off 3 bases at V and 4 bases at J, with 16 bases between the two ends. CDR3 DNA sequence: TGTGCCAGCAGTTACTCGAACTTGGGACGTTACAATGAGCAGTTCTTC. It yields the protein CASSYSNLGRYNEQFF.

In this sample, this clonotype turned up once. DNA of the CDR3: TGTGCCAGCAGTCCCGGGACATTTGTAGAGACCCAGTACTTC. Translated, it gives CASSPGTFVETQYF. The chain employs TRBV28 and TRBJ2-5; tentative D call: TRBD1 (6 bases). CDR1 is MDHEN, CDR2 SYDVKM, per germline. Between the trimmed V and J ends, which lost 5 bases and 4 bases, there was a span of 14 bases. The CDR3 runs 14 residues.

This clonotype was seen at least ten times. The chain combines TRBV6-1 with TRBJ2-3; 7 bases line up with TRBD2. V was clipped by 5 bases and J by 2 bases; unmatched bases: 4. CDR3 length: 14 residues. Germline assignment: CDR1 MNHNS and CDR2 SASEGT. The CDR3 sequence is CASSLGGYTDTQYF. The CDR3 bases are TGTGCCAGCAGTCTCGGGGGGTACACAGATACGCAGTATTTT.

This clonotype appeared many times. CDR3 sequence (DNA): TGTGCCAGCAGTTTTGGGGTTAGCGGGGGACTCTACGAGCAGTACTTC. Its protein is CASSFGVSGGLYEQYF. The chain uses TRBV28 and TRBJ2-7; TRBD2 agrees at 9 bases. CDR3 length: 16 residues. The V gene end was trimmed by 3 bases and the J gene end by 3 bases; junction bases not matched to a gene: 9. Germline assignment: CDR1 MDHEN and CDR2 SYDVKM. The variable domain in full, with the rest retrieved from reference TRBV28 and TRBJ2-7, is DVKVTQSSRYLVKRTGEKVFLECVQDMDHENMFWYRQDPGLGLRLIYFSYDVKMKEKGDIPEGYSVSREKKERFSLILESASTNQTSMYLCASSFGVSGGLYEQYFGPGTRLTVT.

This chain uses TRBV6-1 with TRBJ1-5; D call uncertain. V shed 6 bases and J shed 3 bases, with 12 bases lying between them. The CDR3 is made up of 14 amino acids. CDR1 is MNHNS, CDR2 SASEGT, per germline. The CDR3 coding sequence is TGTGCCAGCAGAGTCCGGGAACACAATCAGCCCCAGCATTTT. It specifies CASRVREHNQPQHF.

This clonotype was seen a handful of times. The rearrangement uses TRBV19 and TRBJ1-1, with 7 bases matching TRBD1. This CDR3 spans 17 amino acids. Germline CDR1 and CDR2: LNHDA and SQIVND (reference sequence). The J segment lost 4 bases and the V segment lost 7 bases, leaving 18 bases of the junction unmatched. CDR3 protein: CASTTILTDRAGTEAFF. CDR3 in DNA: TGTGCCAGTACCACGATTCTAACAGACAGGGCTGGCACTGAAGCTTTCTTT.

The sample holds many counts of this clonotype. J is TRBJ1-1 and V is TRBV2; TRBD1 might be the D (5 bases). Per the germline V gene, CDR1 is SNHLY and CDR2 is FYNNEI. The CDR3 sequence is 15 residues long. V lost 7 bases and J 4 bases, leaving 19 bases between the germline ends. The CDR3 here is CASTPRSGGGTEAFF. DNA for the CDR3: TGTGCCAGCACCCCCCGGTCGGGGGGGGGCACTGAAGCTTTCTTT. Combining the CDR3 with reference TRBV2 and TRBJ1-1 gives the whole variable domain EPEVTQTPSHQVTQMGQEVILRCVPISNHLYFYWYRQILGQKVEFLVSFYNNEISEKSEIFDDQFSVERPDGSNFTLKIRSTKLEDSAMYFCASTPRSGGGTEAFFGQGTRLTVV.